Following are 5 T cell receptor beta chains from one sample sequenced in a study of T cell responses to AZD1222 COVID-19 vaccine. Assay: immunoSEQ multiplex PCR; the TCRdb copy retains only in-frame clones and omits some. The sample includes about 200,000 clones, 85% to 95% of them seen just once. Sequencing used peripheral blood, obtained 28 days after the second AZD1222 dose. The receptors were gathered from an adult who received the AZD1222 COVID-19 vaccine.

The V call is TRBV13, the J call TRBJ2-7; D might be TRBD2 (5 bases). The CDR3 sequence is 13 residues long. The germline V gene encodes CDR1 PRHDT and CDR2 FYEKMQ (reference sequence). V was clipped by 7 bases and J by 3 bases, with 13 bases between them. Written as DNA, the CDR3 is TGTGCCAGCATCCAGACGGGAATCTACGAGCAGTACTTC. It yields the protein CASIQTGIYEQYF.

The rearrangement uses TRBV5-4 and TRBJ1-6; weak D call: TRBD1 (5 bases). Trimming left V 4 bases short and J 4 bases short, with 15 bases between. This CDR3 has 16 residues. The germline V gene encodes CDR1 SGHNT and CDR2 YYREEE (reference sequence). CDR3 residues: CASSPSSGGYNSPLHF. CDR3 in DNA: TGTGCCAGCAGCCCCTCATCTGGGGGTTATAATTCACCCCTCCACTTT.

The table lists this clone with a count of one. CDR3 protein: CASSPGRTNTGELFF. The DNA for the CDR3 is TGTGCCAGCTCACCGGGCAGGACGAACACCGGGGAGCTGTTTTTT. The rearrangement joins TRBV18 to TRBJ2-2, with D unresolved. The CDR3 extends over 15 amino acids. Germline lookup yields CDR1 KGHSH and CDR2 LQKENI. Trimming took 3 bases from V and 0 from J, leaving 8 bases between them.

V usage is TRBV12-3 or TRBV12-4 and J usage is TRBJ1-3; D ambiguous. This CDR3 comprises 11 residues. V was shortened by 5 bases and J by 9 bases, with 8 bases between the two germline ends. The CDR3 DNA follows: TGTGCCAGCAGTGCCCGGAGCACCATATATTTT. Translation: CASSARSTIYF.

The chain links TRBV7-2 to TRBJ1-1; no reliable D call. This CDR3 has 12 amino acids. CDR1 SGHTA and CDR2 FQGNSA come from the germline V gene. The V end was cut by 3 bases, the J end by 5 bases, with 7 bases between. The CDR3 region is CASSLAWTEAFF. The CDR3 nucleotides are TGTGCCAGCAGCTTGGCGTGGACTGAAGCTTTCTTT.